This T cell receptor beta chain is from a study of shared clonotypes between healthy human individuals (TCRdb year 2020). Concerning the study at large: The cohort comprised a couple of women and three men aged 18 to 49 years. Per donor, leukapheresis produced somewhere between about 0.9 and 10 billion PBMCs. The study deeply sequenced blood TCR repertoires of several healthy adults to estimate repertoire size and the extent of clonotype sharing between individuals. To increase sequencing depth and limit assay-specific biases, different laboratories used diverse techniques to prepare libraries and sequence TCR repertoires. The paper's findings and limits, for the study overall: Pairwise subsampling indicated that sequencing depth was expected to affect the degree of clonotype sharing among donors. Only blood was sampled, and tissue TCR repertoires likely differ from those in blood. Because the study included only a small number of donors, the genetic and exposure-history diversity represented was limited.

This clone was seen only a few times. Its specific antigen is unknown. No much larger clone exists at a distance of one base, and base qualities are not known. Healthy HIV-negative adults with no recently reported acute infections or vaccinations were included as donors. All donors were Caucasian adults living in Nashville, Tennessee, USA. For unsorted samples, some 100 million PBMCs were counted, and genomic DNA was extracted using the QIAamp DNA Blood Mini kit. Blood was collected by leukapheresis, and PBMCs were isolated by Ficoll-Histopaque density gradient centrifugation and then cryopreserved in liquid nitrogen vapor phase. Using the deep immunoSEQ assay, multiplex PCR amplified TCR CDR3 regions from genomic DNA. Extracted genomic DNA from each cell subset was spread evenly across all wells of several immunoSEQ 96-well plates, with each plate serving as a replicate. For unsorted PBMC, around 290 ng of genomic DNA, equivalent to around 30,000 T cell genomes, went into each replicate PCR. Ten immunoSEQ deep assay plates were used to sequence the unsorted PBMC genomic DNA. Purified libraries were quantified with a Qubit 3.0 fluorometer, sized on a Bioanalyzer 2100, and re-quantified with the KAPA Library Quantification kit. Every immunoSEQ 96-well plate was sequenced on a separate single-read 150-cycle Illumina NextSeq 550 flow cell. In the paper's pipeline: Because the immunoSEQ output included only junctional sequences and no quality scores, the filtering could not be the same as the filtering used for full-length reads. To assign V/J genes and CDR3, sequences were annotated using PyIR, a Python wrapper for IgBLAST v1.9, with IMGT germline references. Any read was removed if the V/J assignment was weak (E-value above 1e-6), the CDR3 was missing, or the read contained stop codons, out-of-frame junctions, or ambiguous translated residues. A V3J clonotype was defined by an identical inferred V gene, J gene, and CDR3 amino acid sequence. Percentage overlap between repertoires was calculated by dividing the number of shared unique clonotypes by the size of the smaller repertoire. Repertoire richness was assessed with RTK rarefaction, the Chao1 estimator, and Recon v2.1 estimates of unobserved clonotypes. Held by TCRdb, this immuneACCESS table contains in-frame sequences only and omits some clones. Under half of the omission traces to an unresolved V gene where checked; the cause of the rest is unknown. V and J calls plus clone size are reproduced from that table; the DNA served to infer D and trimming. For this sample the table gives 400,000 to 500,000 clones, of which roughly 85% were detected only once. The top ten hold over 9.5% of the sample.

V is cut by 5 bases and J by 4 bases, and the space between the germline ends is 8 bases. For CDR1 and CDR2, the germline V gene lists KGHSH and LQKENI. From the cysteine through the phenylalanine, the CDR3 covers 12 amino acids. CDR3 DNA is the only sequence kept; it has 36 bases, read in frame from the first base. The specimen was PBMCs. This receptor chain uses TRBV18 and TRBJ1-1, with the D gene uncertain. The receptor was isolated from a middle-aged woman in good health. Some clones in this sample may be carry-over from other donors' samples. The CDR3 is CASSMESTEAFF. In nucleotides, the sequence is TGTGCCAGCTCAATGGAGAGCACTGAAGCTTTCTTT.